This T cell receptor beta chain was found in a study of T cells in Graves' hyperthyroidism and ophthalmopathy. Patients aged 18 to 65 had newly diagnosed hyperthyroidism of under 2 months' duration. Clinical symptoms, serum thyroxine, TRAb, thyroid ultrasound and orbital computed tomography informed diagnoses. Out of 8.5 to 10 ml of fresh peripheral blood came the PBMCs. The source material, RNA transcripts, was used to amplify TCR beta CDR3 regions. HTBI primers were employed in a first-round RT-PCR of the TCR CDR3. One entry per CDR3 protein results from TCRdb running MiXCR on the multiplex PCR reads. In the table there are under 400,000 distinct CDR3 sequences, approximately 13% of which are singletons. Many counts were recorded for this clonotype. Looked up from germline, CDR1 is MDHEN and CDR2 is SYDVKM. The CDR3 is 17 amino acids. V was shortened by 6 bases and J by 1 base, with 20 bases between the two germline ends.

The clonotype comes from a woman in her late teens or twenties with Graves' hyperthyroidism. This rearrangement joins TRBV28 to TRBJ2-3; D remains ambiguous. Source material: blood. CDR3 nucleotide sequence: TGTGCCAGCAGCGGAGACCCGGCAGCAGCTGGCACAGATACGCAGTATTTT. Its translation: CASSGDPAAAGTDTQYF. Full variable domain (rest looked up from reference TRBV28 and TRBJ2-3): DVKVTQSSRYLVKRTGEKVFLECVQDMDHENMFWYRQDPGLGLRLIYFSYDVKMKEKGDIPEGYSVSREKKERFSLILESASTNQTSMYLCASSGDPAAAGTDTQYFGPGTRLTVL.